This T cell receptor beta chain was recovered during a study of identical twins. This CDR3 contains 15 residues. The ends were cut back, 6 bases at V and 0 bases at J, with 15 bases in the middle. Germline V CDR1 and CDR2: MDHEN, SYDVKM. TCRdb redid the calling of the 5' RACE reads with MiXCR, one entry per CDR3 protein. This sample carries 310,000 or so distinct CDR3 sequences, roughly 9.7% of them seen once, and the ten largest clones take 5.5% to 9%. With regard to this clonotype: Its cognate antigen is unknown.

General study points: Abundant cord blood beta clonotypes carried fewer insertions; memory repertoires showed none. Weaker excess twin sharing was observed in beta out-of-frame sequences. For monozygotic twins, models underestimated out-of-frame TCR alpha sharing.

These data also formed part of another study, on yellow fever vaccine responses in identical twins. That source adds: Among the twins, the vaccine T cell response reportedly seemed partly convergent and partly personalized.

The sequencing sample was made of CD8+ T cells sorted from blood. J is TRBJ2-7 and V is TRBV28; D could derive from TRBD1 or TRBD2 (5 bases each). This receptor was obtained from a woman between 18 and 29 years old in good health. CDR3 in DNA: TGTGCCAGCAGCCCGTGGGGGTCCCACTCCTACGAGCAGTACTTC. Translating it yields CASSPWGSHSYEQYF.